This TCR beta chain is drawn from a study of blood T cells in healthy people across ages. This clonotype occurred a few times. The CDR3 extends over 15 amino acids. CDR1 is SGHTA and CDR2 is FQGNSA in the germline V gene. Trimming left V 1 base short and J 0 bases short, with 7 bases between. Together with a sample-barcoded 5' primer, a J-beta primer mix was included in a second PCR lasting roughly 6 to 12 cycles. TCRdb analysed the 5' RACE reads with MiXCR anew, one entry per CDR3 protein. The sample has hundreds of thousands of distinct CDR3 sequences, about 51% seen once. This TCR came from a woman older than 75 in good health. Material for sequencing was blood. The rearrangement links TRBV7-2 to TRBJ1-3; D gene ambiguous. Here the CDR3 DNA reads TGTGCCAGCAGCTTAGGGTCAACCTCTGGAAACACCATATATTTT. It yields the protein CASSLGSTSGNTIYF.